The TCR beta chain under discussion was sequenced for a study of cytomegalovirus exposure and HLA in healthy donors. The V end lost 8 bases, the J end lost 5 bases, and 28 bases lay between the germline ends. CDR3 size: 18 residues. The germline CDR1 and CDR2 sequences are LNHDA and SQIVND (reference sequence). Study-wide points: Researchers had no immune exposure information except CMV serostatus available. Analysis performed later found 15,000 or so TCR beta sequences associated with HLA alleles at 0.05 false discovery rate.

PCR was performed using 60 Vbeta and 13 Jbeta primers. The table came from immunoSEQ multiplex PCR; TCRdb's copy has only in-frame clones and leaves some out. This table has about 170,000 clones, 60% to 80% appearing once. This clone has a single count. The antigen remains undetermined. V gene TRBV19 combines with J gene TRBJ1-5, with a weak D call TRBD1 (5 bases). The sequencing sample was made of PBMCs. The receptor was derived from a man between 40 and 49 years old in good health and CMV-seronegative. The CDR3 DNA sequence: TGTGCCAGTCCTAACCCCGGGACCCCGCCGGGGACTTATCAGCCCCAGCATTTT. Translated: CASPNPGTPPGTYQPQHF.